A single sample is the source of the 27 T cell receptor beta chains below, sequenced in a study of T-cell memory formation after mild COVID-19. TCRdb recomputed calls from the 5' RACE reads with MiXCR, one row per CDR3 protein. This table has over 15,000 distinct CDR3 sequences, over 20% appearing once. The sequenced sample consisted of PBMCs or a T cell subset sorted from them (not recorded which). All receptors come from a man aged 18 to 30 who had mild COVID-19 (a few samples of this study predate the infection). Cell type and time point are not known.

This clonotype was counted at least ten times. The J gene is TRBJ2-7, the V gene TRBV20-1; D is undetermined. The CDR3 has 13 amino acids. V lost 0 bases and J 7 bases, leaving 13 bases between the germline ends. Looked up from germline, CDR1 is DFQATT and CDR2 is SNEGSKA (reference sequence). CDR3 DNA sequence: TGCAGTGCTAGAGATCCCAAATCGTTGGAGCAGTACGTC. Its translation: CSARDPKSLEQYV.

The V call is TRBV7-9, the J call TRBJ2-7, with a weak D call TRBD2 (5 bases). The CDR3 length is 13 residues. From germline, CDR1 is SEHNR and CDR2 FQNEAQ (reference sequence). Trimming left V 5 bases short and J 0 bases short, with 8 bases between. CDR3 amino acids: CASSPGVSYEQYF. CDR3 DNA: TGTGCCAGCAGCCCCGGGGTCTCCTACGAGCAGTACTTC.

This clonotype is medium-sized (0.01 to 0.1%) within its sample. This chain joins TRBV7-9 and TRBJ2-4; D remains unclear. CDR3 length: 16 amino acids. Per germline, CDR1 SEHNR and CDR2 FQNEAQ (reference sequence). V lost 7 bases and J 0 bases, leaving 16 bases between the germline ends. The CDR3 region has the DNA TGTGCCAGCACCCCTCCAGAGGAACTAGCCAAAAACATTCAGTACTTC. This codes for CASTPPEELAKNIQYF.

This clonotype was counted at least ten times. V and J are TRBV13 and TRBJ1-1; 7 bases fit TRBD1. CDR3 length equals 14 residues. Germline loops: CDR1 PRHDT, CDR2 FYEKMQ (reference sequence). Trimming removed 2 bases from V and 7 bases from J; junction bases left unmatched: 7. The CDR3, as DNA: TGTGCCAGCAGCTTAAGGGGACAGAGGTATGAAGCTTTCTTT. This translates into CASSLRGQRYEAFF.

This clonotype was observed at least ten times. This sequence joins TRBV5-5 and TRBJ1-1; D ambiguous. CDR1 SGHKS and CDR2 YYEKEE come from the germline V gene (reference sequence). V was trimmed by 0 bases and J by 5 bases, leaving 26 bases between them. This CDR3 region has 19 residues. As DNA, the CDR3 is TGTGCCAGCAGCTTGGCATCGGCCTCGTCACTGCTTGGGGAGACTGAAGCTTTCTTT. Amino acid sequence: CASSLASASSLLGETEAFF.

This clonotype was seen many times. V usage is TRBV6-2 or TRBV6-3 and J usage is TRBJ2-7; D ambiguous. Germline V gives CDR1 MNHEY, CDR2 SVGEGT. CDR3 length equals 17 residues. V lost 6 bases and J lost 1, with 22 bases in between. CDR3 in amino acids: CASSPRRNMLESYEQYV. DNA of the CDR3: TGTGCCAGCAGCCCCCGACGTAATATGTTGGAGTCCTACGAGCAGTACGTC.

The chain carries TRBV5-1 and TRBJ2-3; 11 bases match TRBD2. This CDR3 is 18 amino acids long. From germline, CDR1 is SGHRS and CDR2 YFSETQ. The V gene end was trimmed by 1 base and the J gene end by 1 base; junction bases not matched to a gene: 8. DNA for the CDR3: TGCGCCAGCAGCTTGTCACTAGCGGGGGAGTCTCGCACAGATACGCAGTATTTT. It is translated as CASSLSLAGESRTDTQYF.

This clonotype appeared a few times. The rearrangement joins TRBV2 to TRBJ1-2; 7 bases line up with TRBD1. Germline V gives CDR1 SNHLY, CDR2 FYNNEI. CDR3 length: 14 amino acids. J was trimmed by 4 bases and V by 9 bases; bases with no gene match: 11. The CDR3 DNA is TGTGCCAGAATGAGAACCGGGACAGTCTATGGCTACACCTTC. This gives the protein CARMRTGTVYGYTF.

The chain recombines TRBV7-8 with TRBJ2-2; TRBD1 matches at 8 bases. The CDR3 has 14 amino acids. Germline loops: CDR1 SGHVS, CDR2 FQNEAQ. Germline trimming cut 1 base from V and 6 bases from J; bases unmatched to any gene: 1. This chain's CDR3 is CASSLETGAGELFF. In DNA, the CDR3 is TGTGCCAGCAGCTTAGAGACAGGGGCCGGGGAGCTGTTTTTT.

This clonotype was seen repeatedly, ten times or more. V gene TRBV9 combines with J gene TRBJ2-7; TRBD1 agrees at 12 bases. The V segment lost 2 bases and the J segment 6 bases; nucleotides outside the gene matches: 3. Germline loops: CDR1 SGDLS, CDR2 YYNGEE. The CDR3 spans 14 residues. CDR3 protein: CASSVWDRGREQYF. CDR3 coding DNA: TGTGCCAGCAGCGTTTGGGACAGGGGGCGCGAGCAGTACTTC.

This clonotype was seen many times. J is TRBJ2-3 and V is TRBV3-1; 9 positions match TRBD2. CDR1 and CDR2 (germline): LGHDT, YNNKEL (reference sequence). This CDR3 has 15 residues. V lost 0 bases and J lost 5; bases outside the gene matches: 3. The CDR3: CASSQDLLAGDTQYF. The CDR3 DNA reads TGTGCCAGCAGCCAAGATCTACTAGCGGGAGATACGCAGTATTTT.

This clonotype was seen ten or more times. The rearrangement uses TRBV27 and TRBJ2-7; D is possibly TRBD2 (6 bases). The germline gives CDR1 MNHEY, CDR2 SMNVEV (reference sequence). This CDR3 has 14 amino acids. Trimming took 3 bases from V and 2 from J, leaving 11 bases between them. CDR3 in DNA: TGTGCCAGCAGTTTCGGGGGTAACCCCTACGAGCAGTACTTC. Translating it yields CASSFGGNPYEQYF.

This clonotype has just a few counts. This sequence joins TRBV5-6 and TRBJ2-7; perhaps TRBD1 as D (6 bases). The germline V gene encodes CDR1 SGHDT and CDR2 YYEEEE. V gave up 2 bases and J gave up 7 bases, with 13 bases separating them. CDR3 size: 13 residues. CDR3 in amino acids: CASSFGRGWEQYF. The CDR3, as DNA: TGTGCCAGCAGCTTCGGCAGGGGATGGGAGCAGTACTTC.

This clonotype appeared once. The chain joins TRBV10-3 to TRBJ2-5; 7 bases match TRBD2. The germline gives CDR1 ENHRY, CDR2 SYGVKD. The CDR3 runs to 13 residues. J was trimmed by 3 bases and V by 6 bases; bases with no gene match: 4. The CDR3 DNA reads TGTGCCATCAGATGGGAGGGAAAAGAGACCCAGTACTTC. Translating it yields CAIRWEGKETQYF.

This clonotype has at least ten counts. J is TRBJ2-6 and V is TRBV2, with D possibly matching TRBD2 (5 bases). This CDR3 comprises 15 residues. V lost 8 bases, J lost 2 bases, and 13 bases lay in between. Germline CDR1 SNHLY, CDR2 FYNNEI. CDR3 sequence (DNA): TGTGCCAGCCCCTTGGAGGCTACTGGGGCCAACGTCCTGACTTTC. It translates to CASPLEATGANVLTF.

This clonotype was counted ten times or more. The chain combines TRBV7-6 with TRBJ2-1; D remains unclear. The CDR3 loop spans 15 amino acids. The germline gives CDR1 SGHVS, CDR2 FNYEAQ. Trimming cost V 2 bases and J 4 bases, with 12 bases left between them. CDR3 DNA sequence: TGTGCCAGCAGCTTAAATTTGGCAGCTTACAATGAGCAGTTCTTC. Residues: CASSLNLAAYNEQFF.

This clonotype was seen repeatedly, ten times or more. The rearrangement links TRBV5-1 to TRBJ1-1; 8 bases fit TRBD1. Germline-derived CDR1 and CDR2 are SGHRS and YFSETQ. The CDR3 consists of 14 residues. The junction had 4 bases not matched to a gene; V was cut back by 4 bases and J by 2 bases. The CDR3 bases are TGCGCCAGCAGCACGGGACAGGAAAACACTGAAGCTTTCTTT. The encoded protein is CASSTGQENTEAFF.

This clonotype was detected ten times or more. The genes are TRBV4-1 and TRBJ2-3; 8 bases map to TRBD2. Trimming at V came to 0 bases and at J to 2 bases, leaving 4 bases not matched to a gene. Looked up from germline, CDR1 is MGHRA and CDR2 is YSYEKL. The CDR3 extends over 16 amino acids. The CDR3, as DNA: TGCGCCAGCAGCCAAGAAGCGGGGGCTTTCACAGATACGCAGTATTTT. Protein: CASSQEAGAFTDTQYF.

This clonotype was counted many times. The chain recombines TRBV25-1 with TRBJ1-1, with TRBD1 matching over 10 bases. V was clipped by 4 bases and J by 12 bases; unmatched bases: 8. The CDR3 extends over 13 amino acids. Germline-derived CDR1 and CDR2 are MGHDK and SYGVNS. The CDR3 nucleotides are TGTGCCAGCAGTGCGTTCGGACAGGGGGTCCCTTTCTTT. It encodes CASSAFGQGVPFF.

This clonotype occurred a few times. The chain has TRBV5-6 and TRBJ2-7, with 12 bases matching TRBD2. This CDR3 region has 16 residues. J gave up 3 bases and V 4 bases, and 8 bases lay outside the gene matches. Germline CDR1 reads SGHDT; CDR2 reads YYEEEE. The CDR3 DNA sequence: TGTGCCAGCAGCGGGGGACTAGCGGGTCGCTTCTACGAGCAGTACTTC. It encodes CASSGGLAGRFYEQYF.

The chain combines TRBV6-2 or TRBV6-3 with TRBJ2-1; possibly TRBD2 for D (7 bases). V was cut by 7 bases and J by 10 bases, with 14 bases left in between. CDR1 is MNHEY, CDR2 SVGEGT, per germline. CDR3 size: 12 residues. CDR3 protein: CASNPGGREQFF. In DNA, the CDR3 is TGTGCCAGCAACCCGGGGGGCCGGGAGCAGTTCTTC.

This clonotype was counted at least ten times. The V and J genes are TRBV7-3 and TRBJ2-1; 11 nucleotides agree with TRBD2. This CDR3 has 15 amino acids. V shed 5 bases and J 8 bases; nucleotides not matched to a gene: 8. Germline V gene lookup returns CDR1 SGHTA and CDR2 FQGTGA. The CDR3 sequence is CASSAGTSGWYEQFF. DNA for the CDR3: TGTGCCAGCAGCGCCGGGACTAGCGGATGGTATGAGCAGTTCTTC. Together with reference TRBV7-3 and TRBJ2-1, the CDR3 gives the full variable domain: GAGVSQTPSNKVTEKGKYVELRCDPISGHTALYWYRQSLGQGPEFLIYFQGTGAADDSGLPNDRFFAVRPEGSVSTLKIQRTERGDSAVYLCASSAGTSGWYEQFFGPGTRLTVL.

This clonotype was observed many times. The V gene is TRBV5-4, the J gene TRBJ2-1, with D perhaps TRBD2 (5 bases). Germline CDR1 reads SGHNT; CDR2 reads YYREEE (reference sequence). V shed 4 bases and J shed 10 bases, with 12 bases lying between them. This CDR3 is 12 amino acids long. This CDR3 is CASSLDWGEQFF. CDR3 nucleotides: TGTGCCAGCAGCCTGGACTGGGGAGAGCAGTTCTTC.

This clonotype appeared many times. This chain connects TRBV6-5 to TRBJ1-1; no firm D call. This CDR3 has 12 residues. The V end was cut by 6 bases, the J end by 8 bases, with 13 bases between. Per germline, CDR1 MNHEY and CDR2 SVGAGI. CDR3 sequence (DNA): TGTGCCAGCAGGAACCCACGGCTCGAAGCTTTCTTT. Amino acid sequence: CASRNPRLEAFF.

The rearrangement links TRBV2 to TRBJ2-7; D is possibly TRBD1 (5 bases). Germline assignment: CDR1 SNHLY and CDR2 FYNNEI. This CDR3 region has 12 residues. Trimming took 1 base from V and 12 from J, leaving 13 bases between them. The CDR3 coding sequence is TGTGCCAGCAGTGAAGGGTTACAGGTGCGGTACTTC. Translation gives CASSEGLQVRYF.

V gene TRBV7-9 combines with J gene TRBJ2-5; D not resolved. This CDR3 region has 11 residues. Trimming took off 5 bases at V and 3 bases at J, with 4 bases between the two ends. Germline CDR1 reads SEHNR; CDR2 reads FQNEAQ (reference sequence). The chain's CDR3 is CASSREETQYF. CDR3 sequence (DNA): TGTGCCAGCAGCCGCGAAGAGACCCAGTACTTC.

The table lists this clonotype with a count of one. The rearrangement links TRBV18 to TRBJ2-7, with TRBD1 matching over 11 bases. Looked up from germline, CDR1 is KGHSH and CDR2 is LQKENI. CDR3 size: 15 residues. V lost 3 bases and J lost 5; bases outside the gene matches: 6. CDR3 region: CASSPDRGLKNEQYF. DNA for the CDR3: TGTGCCAGCTCACCGGACAGGGGGCTTAAGAACGAGCAGTACTTC.